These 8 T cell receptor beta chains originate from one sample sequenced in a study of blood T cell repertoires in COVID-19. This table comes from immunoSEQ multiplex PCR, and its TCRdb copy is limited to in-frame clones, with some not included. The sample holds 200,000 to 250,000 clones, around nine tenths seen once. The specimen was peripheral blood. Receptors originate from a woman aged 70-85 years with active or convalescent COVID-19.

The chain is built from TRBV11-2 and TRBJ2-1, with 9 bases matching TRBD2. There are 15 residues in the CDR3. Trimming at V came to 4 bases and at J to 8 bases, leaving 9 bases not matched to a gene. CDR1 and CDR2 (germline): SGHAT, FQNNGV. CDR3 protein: CASSSLSGGFDEQFF. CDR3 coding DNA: TGTGCCAGCAGCTCCCTGAGCGGGGGGTTCGATGAGCAGTTCTTC.

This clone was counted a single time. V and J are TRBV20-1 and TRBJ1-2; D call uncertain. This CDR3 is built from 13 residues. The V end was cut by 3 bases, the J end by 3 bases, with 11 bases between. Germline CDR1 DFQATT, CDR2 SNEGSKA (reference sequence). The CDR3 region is CSASGRWDYGYTF. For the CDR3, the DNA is TGCAGTGCTAGTGGGAGATGGGACTATGGCTACACCTTC.

In DNA, the CDR3 is TGTGCCAGCAGCGTAGACAGGGCCCATTCACCCCTCCACTTT. Translating gives CASSVDRAHSPLHF. The rearrangement links TRBV9 to TRBJ1-6; the D gene is possibly TRBD1 (6 bases). The V end was cut by 0 bases, the J end by 8 bases, with 9 bases between. This CDR3 spans 14 amino acids. Germline V CDR1 and CDR2: SGDLS, YYNGEE.

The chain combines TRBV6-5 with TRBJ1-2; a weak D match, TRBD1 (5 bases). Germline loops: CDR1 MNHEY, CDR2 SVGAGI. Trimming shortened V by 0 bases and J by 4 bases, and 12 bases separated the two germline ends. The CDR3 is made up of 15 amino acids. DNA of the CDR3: TGTGCCAGCAGTTACTCTAGGGCAGGGCCCTATGGCTACACCTTC. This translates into CASSYSRAGPYGYTF.

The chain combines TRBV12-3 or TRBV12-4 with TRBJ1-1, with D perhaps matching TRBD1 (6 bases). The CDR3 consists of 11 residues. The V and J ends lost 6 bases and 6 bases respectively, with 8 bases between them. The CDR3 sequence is CASSDRSEAFF. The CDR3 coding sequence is TGTGCCAGCAGCGACAGGTCTGAAGCTTTCTTT.

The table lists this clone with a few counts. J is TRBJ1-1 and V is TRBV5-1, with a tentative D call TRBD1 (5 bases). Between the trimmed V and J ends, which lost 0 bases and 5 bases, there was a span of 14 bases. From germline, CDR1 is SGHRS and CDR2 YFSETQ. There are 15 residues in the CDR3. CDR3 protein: CASSLAPRQGTEAFF. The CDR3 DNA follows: TGCGCCAGCAGCTTGGCTCCGCGTCAGGGAACTGAAGCTTTCTTT.

CDR3 sequence (DNA): TGTGCCAGCAGTGAAGTGGACAGATTCCTTAGCTATGGCTACACCTTC. The encoded protein is CASSEVDRFLSYGYTF. The chain carries TRBV2 and TRBJ1-2; possibly TRBD1 for D (6 bases). V was pared by 1 base and J by 4 bases, with 16 bases between. The germline V gene encodes CDR1 SNHLY and CDR2 FYNNEI. This CDR3 has 16 amino acids.

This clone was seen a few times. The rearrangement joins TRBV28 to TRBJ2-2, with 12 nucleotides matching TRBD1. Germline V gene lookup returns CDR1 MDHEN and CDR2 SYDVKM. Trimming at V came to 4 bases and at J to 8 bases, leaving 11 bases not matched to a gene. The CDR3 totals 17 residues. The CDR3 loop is CASSSLGGQGALGELFF. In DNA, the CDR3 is TGTGCCAGCAGTTCACTCGGGGGACAGGGGGCTTTAGGGGAGCTGTTTTTT.